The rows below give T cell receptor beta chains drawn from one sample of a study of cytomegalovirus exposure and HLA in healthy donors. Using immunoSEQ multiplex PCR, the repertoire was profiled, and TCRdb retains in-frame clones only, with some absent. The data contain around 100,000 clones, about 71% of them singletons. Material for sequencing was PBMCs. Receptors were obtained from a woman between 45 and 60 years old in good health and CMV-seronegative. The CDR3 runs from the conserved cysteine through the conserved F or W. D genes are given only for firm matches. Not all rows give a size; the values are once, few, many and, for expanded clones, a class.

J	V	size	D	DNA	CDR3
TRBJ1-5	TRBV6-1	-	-	TGTGCCAGCACCATAGGAGAAATTAGCAATCAGCCCCAGCATTTT	CASTIGEISNQPQHF
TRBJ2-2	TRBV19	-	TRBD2	TGTGCCAGTAGTATGGGACTAGCGGCCGGGGAGCTGTTTTTT	CASSMGLAAGELFF
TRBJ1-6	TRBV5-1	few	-	TGCGCCAGCAGCTTGGGGCAACAATCACCCCTCCACTTT	CASSLGQQSPLHF
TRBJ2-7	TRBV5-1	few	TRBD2	TGCGCCAGCAACCCACAGGCGGGAGGGTACTACGAGCAGTACTTC	CASNPQAGGYYEQYF
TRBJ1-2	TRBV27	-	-	TGTGCCAGCAGTATACGGGGGGGAAGGTTCTATGGCTACACCTTC	CASSIRGGRFYGYTF
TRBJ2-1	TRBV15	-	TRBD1	TGTGCCACCAGCAGAGTCCGTCCGGGACAGGGATACAATGAGCAGTTCTTC	CATSRVRPGQGYNEQFF
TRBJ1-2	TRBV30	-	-	TGTGCCTGGAGTAAACAGGGATGGGACTATGGCTACACCTTC	CAWSKQGWDYGYTF
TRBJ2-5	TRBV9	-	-	TGTGCCAGCAGCGTAGGGGCCACAGGGTTCGGTTACCAAGAGACCCAGTACTTC	CASSVGATGFGYQETQYF
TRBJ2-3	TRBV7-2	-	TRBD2	TGTGCCAGCAGCTTAGTGTCTAGCGGGAGGACAGATACGCAGTATTTT	CASSLVSSGRTDTQYF
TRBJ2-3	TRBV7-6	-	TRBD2	TGTGCCAGCAGCTTAGCGCGGGGGACTAGCGGAAGCACAGATACGCAGTATTTT	CASSLARGTSGSTDTQYF
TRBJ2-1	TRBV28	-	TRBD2	TGTGCCAGCAGTTTCAGCGGGAGGGCCCCGCAGTTCTTC	CASSFSGRAPQFF